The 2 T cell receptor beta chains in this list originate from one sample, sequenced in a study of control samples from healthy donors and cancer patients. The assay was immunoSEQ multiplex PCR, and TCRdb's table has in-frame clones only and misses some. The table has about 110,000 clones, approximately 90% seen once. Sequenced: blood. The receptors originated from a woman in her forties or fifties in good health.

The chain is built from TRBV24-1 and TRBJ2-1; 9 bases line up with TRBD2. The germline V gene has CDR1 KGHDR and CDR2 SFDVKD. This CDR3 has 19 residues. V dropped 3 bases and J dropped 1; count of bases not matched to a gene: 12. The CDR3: CATSDGRAGGPLSYNEQFF. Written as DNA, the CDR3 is TGTGCCACCAGTGATGGGCGCGCGGGGGGGCCTTTATCCTACAATGAGCAGTTCTTC.

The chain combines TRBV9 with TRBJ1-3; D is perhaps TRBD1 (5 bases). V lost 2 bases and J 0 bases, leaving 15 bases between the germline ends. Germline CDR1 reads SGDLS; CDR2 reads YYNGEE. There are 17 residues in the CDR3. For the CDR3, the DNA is TGTGCCAGCAGCGTCCAGGACACACGCTCCTCTGGAAACACCATATATTTT. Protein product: CASSVQDTRSSGNTIYF.